The rows below give T cell receptor beta chains drawn from one sample of a study of type 1 and type 2 diabetes patients. TCRdb re-called the multiplex PCR reads with MiXCR, one entry per CDR3 protein. The sample has 250,000 or so distinct CDR3 sequences, around 50% seen once. The sample consisted of peripheral blood mononuclear cells (PBMCs). These receptor sequences come from a man between 18 and 35 years old with type 2 diabetes. The CDR3 runs from the conserved cysteine through the conserved F or W. A D gene is named only where the DNA matches it firmly.

V: TRBV7-2
D: TRBD1
CDR3: CASSPRDRSIEAFF

V: TRBV15
D: TRBD1
CDR3: CATSRDRAGDRGLHEQYF

V: TRBV25-1
D: -
CDR3: CASSDAGGMEYF

V: TRBV30
D: -
CDR3: CASSIGGDEQFF

V: TRBV4-1
D: TRBD2
CDR3: CASSQDHSAGGSEEQYF

V: TRBV14
D: -
CDR3: CASSVRGSAYEQYF

V: TRBV24-1
D: -
CDR3: CATSDLPGPNEQFF

V: TRBV20-1
D: TRBD1
CDR3: CSASGTGSVFSYEQYF

V: TRBV29-1
D: TRBD1
CDR3: CSVESGGDTEAFF

V: TRBV20-1
D: -
CDR3: CSARDRDQGIYEQYF

V: TRBV28
D: -
CDR3: CASSYTGGETQYF

V: TRBV27
D: -
CDR3: CASSSPDLDGELFF

V: TRBV5-4
D: -
CDR3: CASSLSPDGRGVQYF

V: TRBV19
D: -
CDR3: CASSISWGSFSTNEKLFF